This T cell receptor beta chain was identified in a study of T cell clonality in common variable immunodeficiency. Profiling relied on immunoSEQ multiplex PCR, and the TCRdb table lists in-frame clones only, not all of them. The sample holds 55,000 or so clones, and no clone turns up only once. Blood samples were heparinized, roughly 5 to 8.5 ml per donor. The ends lost 4 bases at V and 3 bases at J; junction bases unmatched: 3. Germline assignment: CDR1 MNHNS and CDR2 SASEGT. This CDR3 is 15 amino acids long. This clone came up many times. The read comes to an end 3 residues before the CDR3 does, leaving the germline J gene to fill in the end.

Sequencing was performed on peripheral blood mononuclear cells. This sequence was found in a person aged 18 to 75 in good health. This rearrangement joins TRBV6-1 to TRBJ2-1; 10 bases match TRBD2. CDR3 DNA (partial): TGTGCCAGCAGTGGGACTAGCGGAGACTACAATGAG. Translated, it gives CASSGTSGDYNE. The CDR3 reads in full as CASSGTSGDYNEQFF.